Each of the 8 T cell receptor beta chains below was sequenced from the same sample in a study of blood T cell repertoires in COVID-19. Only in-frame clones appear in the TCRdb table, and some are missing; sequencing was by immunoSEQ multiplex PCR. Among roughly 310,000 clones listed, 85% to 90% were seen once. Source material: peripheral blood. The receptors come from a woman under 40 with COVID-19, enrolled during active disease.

Here the CDR3 reads CASSIDLLGGGGQPQHF. DNA of the CDR3: TGTGCCAGTAGTATAGATCTATTGGGGGGAGGCGGTCAGCCCCAGCATTTT. V gene TRBV19 combines with J gene TRBJ1-5; D is perhaps TRBD1 (5 bases). The CDR3 length is 17 residues. With 0 bases removed from V and 6 bases from J, the gap between germline ends came to 18 bases. Germline V CDR1 and CDR2: LNHDA, SQIVND (reference sequence). Full variable domain (outside the CDR3, taken from reference TRBV19 and TRBJ1-5): DGGITQSPKYLFRKEGQNVTLSCEQNLNHDAMYWYRQDPGQGLRLIYYSQIVNDFQKGDIAEGYSVSREKKESFPLTVTSAQKNPTAFYLCASSIDLLGGGGQPQHFGDGTRLSIL.

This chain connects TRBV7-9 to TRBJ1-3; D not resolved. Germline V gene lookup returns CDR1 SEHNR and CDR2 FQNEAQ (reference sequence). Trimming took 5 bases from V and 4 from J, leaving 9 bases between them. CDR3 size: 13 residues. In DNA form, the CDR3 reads TGTGCCAGCAGCCCCTTGGCCGGAAACACCATATATTTT. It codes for CASSPLAGNTIYF.

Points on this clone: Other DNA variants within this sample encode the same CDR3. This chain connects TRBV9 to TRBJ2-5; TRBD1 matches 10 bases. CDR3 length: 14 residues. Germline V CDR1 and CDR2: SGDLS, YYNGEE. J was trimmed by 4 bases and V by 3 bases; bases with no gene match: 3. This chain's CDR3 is CASSGQGAGETQYF. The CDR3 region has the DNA TGTGCCAGCAGCGGACAGGGGGCTGGAGAGACCCAGTACTTC.

The CDR3 DNA reads TGTGCCAGCAGCCTACCCTCGTGGAGGGGGAACACTGAAGCTTTCTTT. This codes for CASSLPSWRGNTEAFF. The rearrangement links TRBV5-6 to TRBJ1-1, with D perhaps TRBD1 (5 bases). Germline CDR1 and CDR2: SGHDT and YYEEEE. V was trimmed by 4 bases and J by 1 base, leaving 17 bases between them. This CDR3 has 16 residues. The variable domain in full, with the rest retrieved from reference TRBV5-6 and TRBJ1-1, is DAGVTQSPTHLIKTRGQQVTLRCSPKSGHDTVSWYQQALGQGPQFIFQYYEEEERQRGNFPDRFSGHQFPNYSSELNVNALLLGDSALYLCASSLPSWRGNTEAFFGQGTRLTVV.

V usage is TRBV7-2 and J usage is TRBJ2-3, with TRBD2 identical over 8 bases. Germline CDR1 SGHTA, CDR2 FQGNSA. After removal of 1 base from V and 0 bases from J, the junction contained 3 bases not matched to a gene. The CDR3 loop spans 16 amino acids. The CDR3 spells CASSLGLATSTDTQYF. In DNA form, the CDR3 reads TGTGCCAGCAGCTTAGGACTAGCGACTAGCACAGATACGCAGTATTTT.

The DNA for the CDR3 is TGTGCCAGCATCGGACTAGCGGAGCCCCAAGAGACCCAGTACTTC. It translates to CASIGLAEPQETQYF. The V gene is TRBV28, the J gene TRBJ2-5; the match to TRBD2 covers 10 bases. The germline V gene encodes CDR1 MDHEN and CDR2 SYDVKM. CDR3 length: 15 residues. V gave up 7 bases and J gave up 1 base; unmatched junction bases: 6.

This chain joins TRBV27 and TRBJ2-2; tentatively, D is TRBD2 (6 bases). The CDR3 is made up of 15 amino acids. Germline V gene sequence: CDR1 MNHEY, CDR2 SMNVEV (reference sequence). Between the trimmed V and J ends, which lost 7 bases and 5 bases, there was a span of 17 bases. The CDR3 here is CASTTYIRGTGELFF. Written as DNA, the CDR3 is TGTGCCAGCACAACTTATATACGGGGGACCGGGGAGCTGTTTTTT.

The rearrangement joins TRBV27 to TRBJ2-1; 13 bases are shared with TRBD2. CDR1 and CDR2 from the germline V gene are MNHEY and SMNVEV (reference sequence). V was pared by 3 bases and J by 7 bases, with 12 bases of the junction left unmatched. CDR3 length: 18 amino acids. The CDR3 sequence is CASSLEALAGGLLNEQFF. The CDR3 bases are TGTGCCAGCAGTTTGGAAGCACTAGCGGGAGGGCTTCTTAATGAGCAGTTCTTC.